In its sample, the clone carrying this T cell receptor delta chain was seen a few times. This DNA's translation differs at residue 5 from TCRdb's protein, which comes from a much larger clone; a read error is likely, and the protein shown is translated from the DNA. Gammadelta T cells were flow-sorted from PBMC into Vgamma9/Vdelta2+ and Vdelta2-negative populations for bulk analysis. This sample was taken from a study of γδ T cells in repeated Plasmodium falciparum infection. TCRdb re-called clones from the multiplex PCR reads via CATT. The data contain 75,000 to 95,000 delta-chain clones, approximately 1% of them singletons. CDR1 and CDR2 from the germline V gene are TSWWSYY and QGS. CDR3 length equals 18 residues. V was pared by 4 bases and J by 0 bases, with 13 bases of the junction left unmatched.

This clonotype originated in a pool of human donors (malaria-infected and uninfected, not separated). The chain links TRDV1 to TRDJ1; TRDD3 aligns across 8 bases. The J gene was missing in TCRdb and was found by matching the end of the DNA to germline. The sample consisted of gamma-delta T cells from blood. CDR3 in amino acids: CALGASWGYHSYTDKLIF. CDR3 in DNA: TGTGCTCTTGGGGCCAGCTGGGGATACCACTCCTACACCGATAAACTCATCTTT.